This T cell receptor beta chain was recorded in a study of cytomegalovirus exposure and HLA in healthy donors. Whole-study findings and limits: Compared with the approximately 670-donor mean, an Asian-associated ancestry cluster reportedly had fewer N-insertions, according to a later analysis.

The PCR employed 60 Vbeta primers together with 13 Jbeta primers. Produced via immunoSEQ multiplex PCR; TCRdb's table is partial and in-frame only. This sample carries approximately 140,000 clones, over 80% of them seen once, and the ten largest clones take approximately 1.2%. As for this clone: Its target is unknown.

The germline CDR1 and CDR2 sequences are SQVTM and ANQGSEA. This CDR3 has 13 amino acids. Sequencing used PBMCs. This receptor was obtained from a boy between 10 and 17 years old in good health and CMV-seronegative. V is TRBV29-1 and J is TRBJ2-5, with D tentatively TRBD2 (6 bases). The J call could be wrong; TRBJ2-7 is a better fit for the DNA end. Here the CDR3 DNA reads TGCAGCGTTGGGGGTAGCGGAGCCTACGAGCAGTACTTC. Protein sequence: CSVGGSGAYEQYF.